What follows are 8 T cell receptor beta chains derived from one specimen sequenced in a study of tissue T cells after allogeneic stem cell transplantation. Indicated time point: mouse harvest day 7 after allogeneic transplant. Each mouse received 10^7 T-cell-depleted marrow cells plus 10^6 splenic CD5+ T cells by tail vein. Only in-frame clones appear in the TCRdb table, and some are missing; sequencing was by immunoSEQ multiplex PCR. The profile covers 9,000 to 13,000 clones, with around two fifths appearing a single time and less than 2% taken by the ten largest. The sequencing input was skin. These receptors were obtained from a female BALB/c mouse given C57BL/6 T cells with graft-versus-host disease after an allogeneic hematopoietic cell transplant.

This clone came up a few times. The gene names here belong to mouse. The sequence runs out 1 residue before the end of the CDR3; the remainder is reconstructed from the germline J gene. The chain has TRBV26 and TRBJ1-2; 11 nucleotides match TRBD1. Germline V gene sequence: CDR1 KGHPV, CDR2 FQNQEV (reference sequence). The CDR3 runs 14 residues. Unmatched junction bases numbered 2, after V lost 6 bases and J lost 2 bases. This CDR3 is CASSWDRGNSDYTF. The sequenced CDR3 bases are TGTGCCAGCAGCTGGGACAGGGGGAACTCCGACTACACC.

This clone was detected only once. Mouse gene names apply. The CDR3 is cut off 1 residue early in the read; its end comes from the germline J gene. Additional DNA sequences in this sample encode the identical CDR3. The V and J genes are TRBV26 and TRBJ2-7; 9 positions match TRBD1. CDR3 length equals 13 residues. The trim removed 6 bases at V and 4 bases at J, leaving 4 bases unmatched. In germline, CDR1 is KGHPV, CDR2 FQNQEV (reference sequence). The sequenced part of the CDR3 DNA is TGTGCCAGCAGCCCGGGACAGGGATATGAACAGTAC. As protein: CASSPGQGYEQY. The CDR3 in its entirety is CASSPGQGYEQYF.

A word on this clone: Gene names denote mouse genes. The CDR3 end falls 1 residue outside the read, so it is completed with the germline J gene. The chain is built from TRBV1 and TRBJ1-2, with 11 bases lining up with TRBD1. This CDR3 is 16 amino acids long. Per germline, CDR1 NSQYPW and CDR2 LRSPGD (reference sequence). Losses at the gene ends were 3 bases for V and 2 bases for J; bases not matched to a gene: 5. CDR3 bases read: TGCACCTGCAGTGCCCGGGACAGGGGGGCTAACTCCGACTACACC. Translation: CTCSARDRGANSDYT. The whole CDR3 sequence is CTCSARDRGANSDYTF.

In its sample, this clone ranks as large. Mouse names are used for the genes. The DNA ends 1 residue before the CDR3 does, and the rest of the CDR3 is filled in from the germline J gene. This chain joins TRBV16 and TRBJ2-7, with D possibly matching TRBD2 (6 bases). CDR3 size: 14 residues. Between the trimmed V and J ends, which lost 4 bases and 0 bases, there was a span of 10 bases. The germline V gene encodes CDR1 SGHSA and CDR2 FRNQAP. CDR3 protein: CASSSLGSSYEQYF. The sequenced CDR3 bases are TGTGCAAGCAGCTCCCTGGGGAGCTCCTATGAACAGTAC.

Note on this clone: Here the gene names and germline are mouse. Coverage ceases 1 residue before the CDR3 finishes, and the germline J gene fills in the end. The rearrangement joins TRBV15 to TRBJ1-5, with D possibly being TRBD1 (6 bases). The germline V gene encodes CDR1 SGHND and CDR2 FRSKSL. V was cut by 3 bases and J by 7 bases, with 7 bases left in between. This CDR3 comprises 12 residues. CDR3 amino acids: CASSFQGQAPLF. Incomplete CDR3 DNA: TGTGCCAGCAGTTTCCAGGGGCAGGCTCCGCTT.

Concerning this clone: Gene names refer to mouse genes. The read terminates 1 residue before the CDR3 end, so the remaining end is supplied by the germline J gene. The V gene is TRBV2, the J gene TRBJ2-5; D possibly corresponds to TRBD2 (5 bases). Trimming cost V 0 bases and J 0 bases, with 7 bases left between them. The CDR3 loop spans 15 amino acids. CDR1 and CDR2 from the germline V gene are LGHNA and YSYQKL. CDR3 DNA (partial): TGTGCCAGCAGCCAAGACTGGGTTAACCAAGACACCCAGTAC. This gives the protein CASSQDWVNQDTQY. In full, the CDR3 reads CASSQDWVNQDTQYF.

Of note for this clone: The gene names here belong to mouse. From the germline J gene comes the end of the CDR3, since the read stops 1 residue before it. This sample includes further DNA sequences coding for the same CDR3. The genes are TRBV26 and TRBJ1-6; possibly TRBD1 for D (5 bases). TRBJ1-6 is known as an ORF, though its function is uncertain. Trimming took 4 bases from V and 4 from J, leaving 8 bases between them. Germline values: CDR1 KGHPV, CDR2 FQNQEV (reference sequence). There are 14 residues in the CDR3. The CDR3 sequence: CASSPGQYNSPLYF. The sequenced CDR3 bases are TGTGCCAGCAGTCCCGGACAATATAATTCGCCCCTCTAC.

This clone occurred a few times. Gene names are the mouse ones. The read halts 1 residue ahead of the CDR3 end, with the missing end drawn from the germline J gene. V and J are TRBV26 and TRBJ2-3; 11 bases line up with TRBD2. Trimming cost V 5 bases and J 0 bases; bases outside gene matches: 1. Germline loops: CDR1 KGHPV, CDR2 FQNQEV (reference sequence). This CDR3 is 15 amino acids long. CDR3 sequence: CASSWDWGSAETLYF. CDR3 DNA, as far as it was read: TGTGCCAGCAGTTGGGACTGGGGGAGTGCAGAAACGCTGTAT. The full variable domain, completed using reference TRBV26 and TRBJ2-3, is NSKVIQTPRYLVKGQGQKAKMRCIPEKGHPVVFWYQQNKNNEFKFLINFQNQEVLQQIDMTEKRFSAECPSNSPCSLEIQSSEAGDSALYLCASSWDWGSAETLYFGSGTRLTVL.